Reported below is one TCR beta chain. Libraries were prepared by immunoSEQ multiplex PCR; TCRdb keeps only in-frame clonotypes and omits some of them. The data contain about 220,000 clones, 70% to 90% of them singletons. This record comes from a study of blood T cell repertoires in COVID-19. Overall study: Material from acute and convalescent COVID-19 was sourced from the United States, Italy and Spain.

V lost 5 bases, J lost 0 bases, and 4 bases stayed unmatched. The CDR3 contains 15 residues. Germline V gives CDR1 GTSNPN, CDR2 SVGIG (reference sequence). The TCR was taken from a young woman who had recovered from COVID-19. Input material: peripheral blood. The chain links TRBV30 to TRBJ2-1; 10 bases are shared with TRBD2. CDR3 loop: CAWGGLANSYNEQFF. CDR3 nucleotides: TGTGCCTGGGGGGGACTAGCGAACTCCTACAATGAGCAGTTCTTC.